This entry lists 25 T cell receptor beta chains sequenced from one sample in a study of tumor T cells in aggressive B-cell lymphoma (dated by TCRdb to 2016 to 2017). The library was generated by the immunoSEQ multiplex PCR assay. Sourced from immuneACCESS, this table was stored by TCRdb with only in-frame sequences that have V and J called. A share of the clones is absent; for the studies checked, an unresolved V gene accounts for under half, and the remainder has no known explanation. Here the sample has more than 7,000 clones; about 85% occur a single time. The top ten clones comprise less than 3.5% of the sample. The specimen sequenced was tumor tissue. Receptors originate from an adult with diffuse large B cell lymphoma.

This sequence joins TRBV5-1 and TRBJ2-3; D uncertain. Trimming removed 4 bases from V and 3 bases from J, with 12 bases in between. This CDR3 has 14 amino acids. In germline, CDR1 is SGHRS, CDR2 YFSETQ. The CDR3 sequence is CASSPMTGTDTQYF. DNA for the CDR3: TGCGCCAGCAGCCCGATGACTGGAACAGATACGCAGTATTTT. Full variable domain (missing parts from reference TRBV5-1 and TRBJ2-3): KAGVTQTPRYLIKTRGQQVTLSCSPISGHRSVSWYQQTPGQGLQFLFEYFSETQRNKGNFPGRFSGRQFSNSRSEMNVSTLELGDSALYLCASSPMTGTDTQYFGPGTRLTVL.

The chain joins TRBV11-2 to TRBJ2-1; 15 bases align to TRBD2. The germline V gene encodes CDR1 SGHAT and CDR2 FQNNGV. With V trimmed by 5 bases and J by 0 bases, 5 bases remained unmatched. The CDR3 contains 18 residues. The CDR3 here is CASSVGLAGGSSYNEQFF. In DNA, the CDR3 is TGTGCCAGCAGCGTTGGACTAGCGGGGGGGAGCTCCTACAATGAGCAGTTCTTC.

This chain uses TRBV6-5 with TRBJ1-2; D uncertain. Trimming shortened V by 8 bases and J by 0 bases, and 7 bases separated the two germline ends. The germline V gene encodes CDR1 MNHEY and CDR2 SVGAGI. CDR3 size: 12 residues. The CDR3 is CASSVSNYGYTF. The CDR3 nucleotides read TGTGCCAGCTCGGTTTCTAACTATGGCTACACCTTC.

This chain links TRBV6-5 with TRBJ1-2, with D unresolved. The CDR3 totals 15 residues. CDR1 MNHEY and CDR2 SVGAGI come from the germline V gene. The germline V and J ends were trimmed by 0 bases and 4 bases, with 12 bases remaining between them. DNA for the CDR3: TGTGCCAGCAGTTACTCTGTCTCGACGGGCTATGGCTACACCTTC. It codes for CASSYSVSTGYGYTF.

V is TRBV4-3 and J is TRBJ2-1; 7 bases line up with TRBD2. The CDR3 consists of 17 residues. Germline V CDR1 and CDR2: LGHNA, YSLEER. J gave up 0 bases and V 0 bases, and 5 bases lay outside the gene matches. The CDR3 DNA follows: TGCGCCAGCAGCCAAGATCTTGGGGGGGGCTCCTACAATGAGCAGTTCTTC. It is translated as CASSQDLGGGSYNEQFF.

The V and J genes are TRBV6-4 and TRBJ2-1, with D hard to call. Germline V gene sequence: CDR1 MRHNA, CDR2 SNTAGT. The V end lost 6 bases, the J end lost 9 bases, and 9 bases lay between the germline ends. The CDR3 is made up of 11 amino acids. The CDR3 coding sequence is TGTGCCAGCAGGCGAGGCGGTGAGCAGTTCTTC. Translated, it gives CASRRGGEQFF.

The chain carries TRBV28 and TRBJ2-1; 10 nucleotides line up with TRBD2. After removal of 7 bases from V and 10 bases from J, the junction contained 13 bases not matched to a gene. This CDR3 region has 15 residues. Per germline, CDR1 MDHEN and CDR2 SYDVKM. The CDR3 loop is CASTIGGLAGAEQFF. The DNA of the CDR3 is TGTGCCAGCACCATCGGGGGCCTAGCGGGGGCCGAGCAGTTCTTC. Variable domain in full (rest from reference TRBV28 and TRBJ2-1): DVKVTQSSRYLVKRTGEKVFLECVQDMDHENMFWYRQDPGLGLRLIYFSYDVKMKEKGDIPEGYSVSREKKERFSLILESASTNQTSMYLCASTIGGLAGAEQFFGPGTRLTVL.

This clone appeared a few times. This chain joins TRBV2 and TRBJ2-3; the match to TRBD2 covers 7 bases. After removal of 3 bases from V and 2 bases from J, the junction contained 8 bases not matched to a gene. The germline CDR1 and CDR2 sequences are SNHLY and FYNNEI. The CDR3 length is 16 residues. The CDR3 sequence is CASSEGWGGLTDTQYF. The CDR3 nucleotides read TGTGCCAGCAGTGAGGGGTGGGGGGGACTCACAGATACGCAGTATTTT.

This chain links TRBV28 with TRBJ2-5; tentative D call: TRBD1 (5 bases). V shed 3 bases and J shed 4 bases, with 15 bases lying between them. In germline, CDR1 is MDHEN, CDR2 SYDVKM. This CDR3 has 15 amino acids. CDR3 nucleotides: TGTGCCAGCAGTTTGTGGAAGGGTAGGGGAGAGACCCAGTACTTC. Translation: CASSLWKGRGETQYF.

This clone was seen only once. The chain links TRBV9 to TRBJ1-2, with D maybe TRBD1 (6 bases). The CDR3 is 14 amino acids. Germline values: CDR1 SGDLS, CDR2 YYNGEE. The ends were cut back, 3 bases at V and 3 bases at J, with 12 bases in the middle. CDR3 sequence reads: CASSASGQDYGYTF. CDR3 nucleotide sequence: TGTGCCAGCAGCGCTTCGGGACAAGACTATGGCTACACCTTC.

CDR3: CASSLTSGVYEQYF. In DNA, the CDR3 is TGCGCCAGCAGCTTGACTAGCGGGGTGTACGAGCAGTACTTC. The V gene is TRBV5-1, the J gene TRBJ2-7; TRBD2 matches at 10 bases. V dropped 1 base and J dropped 4; count of bases not matched to a gene: 2. The CDR3 runs to 14 residues. CDR1 and CDR2 from the germline V gene are SGHRS and YFSETQ.

This sequence joins TRBV19 and TRBJ1-1; D remains ambiguous. The CDR3 length is 15 residues. Trimming took 2 bases from V and 4 from J, leaving 14 bases between them. In germline, CDR1 is LNHDA, CDR2 SQIVND (reference sequence). The CDR3 protein is CASSIIPRQGTEAFF. The CDR3 region has the DNA TGTGCCAGTAGTATAATACCGAGGCAAGGCACTGAAGCTTTCTTT.

This chain connects TRBV19 to TRBJ1-2; D gene unclear. The CDR3 runs 13 residues. In germline, CDR1 is LNHDA, CDR2 SQIVND (reference sequence). Trimming took 4 bases from V and 0 from J, leaving 6 bases between them. The CDR3: CASSTSPNYGYTF. In DNA, the CDR3 is TGTGCCAGTAGTACGTCCCCTAACTATGGCTACACCTTC.

The genes are TRBV9 and TRBJ2-5; D might be TRBD2 (5 bases). Deletions cut 3 bases from V and 3 bases from J, with 15 bases between. Germline CDR1 reads SGDLS; CDR2 reads YYNGEE. There are 15 residues in the CDR3. The CDR3 reads CASSAEGSLKETQYF. In nucleotides, the CDR3 is TGTGCCAGCAGCGCCGAGGGCAGCCTTAAAGAGACCCAGTACTTC.

The chain has TRBV5-5 and TRBJ2-5, with D possibly TRBD1 on 6 matching bases. The CDR3 loop spans 14 amino acids. Trimming took 4 bases from V and 4 from J, leaving 14 bases between them. Per germline, CDR1 SGHKS and CDR2 YYEKEE (reference sequence). In DNA form, the CDR3 reads TGTGCCAGCAGCACACCAAAAGGGGGAGAGACCCAGTACTTC. This gives the protein CASSTPKGGETQYF.

The chain combines TRBV19 with TRBJ2-5; 8 bases are a match to TRBD2. This CDR3 region has 18 residues. Germline assignment: CDR1 LNHDA and CDR2 SQIVND (reference sequence). V lost 3 bases and J lost 2; bases outside the gene matches: 14. CDR3 nucleotide sequence: TGTGCCAGTAGTATGAAGGGATATAGCGGGGACCTTCAAGAGACCCAGTACTTC. Translation: CASSMKGYSGDLQETQYF.

The chain employs TRBV18 and TRBJ1-5, with D perhaps matching TRBD1 (6 bases). The CDR3 has 15 amino acids. Germline V lookup: CDR1 KGHSH, CDR2 LQKENI. V was clipped by 5 bases and J by 5 bases, with 16 bases between them. CDR3 protein: CASSTQGGLYQPQHF. For the CDR3, the DNA is TGTGCCAGCTCAACACAGGGCGGGTTGTATCAGCCCCAGCATTTT.

The table lists this clone with a few counts. The rearrangement uses TRBV7-3 and TRBJ1-3; tentatively, D is TRBD1 (5 bases). Trimming left V 5 bases short and J 0 bases short, with 14 bases between. Germline lookup yields CDR1 SGHTA and CDR2 FQGTGA. The CDR3 has 16 residues. CDR3 DNA sequence: TGTGCCAGCAGCCCCGGCGGGGGGTACTCTGGAAACACCATATATTTT. Translating it yields CASSPGGGYSGNTIYF.

The chain couples TRBV5-1 to TRBJ2-7, with TRBD1 matching over 10 bases. Germline values: CDR1 SGHRS, CDR2 YFSETQ. The J segment lost 3 bases and the V segment lost 3 bases, leaving 6 bases of the junction unmatched. This CDR3 has 15 amino acids. CDR3 sequence (DNA): TGCGCCAGCAGCTCACCGGGACAGGGGAGCTACGAGCAGTACTTC. The encoded protein is CASSSPGQGSYEQYF.

The V gene is TRBV6-5, the J gene TRBJ2-3; 7 positions match TRBD2. The CDR3 is made up of 16 amino acids. V gave up 0 bases and J gave up 2 bases; unmatched junction bases: 5. The V gene's germline CDR1 is MNHEY and CDR2 SVGAGI. The CDR3 spells CASSYSWSGDTDTQYF. The CDR3 DNA reads as TGTGCCAGCAGTTACTCGTGGAGCGGGGACACAGATACGCAGTATTTT.

The chain is built from TRBV9 and TRBJ2-6; 7 positions agree with TRBD2. Germline CDR1 and CDR2: SGDLS and YYNGEE. The CDR3 loop spans 16 amino acids. The junction had 9 bases not matched to a gene; V was cut back by 5 bases and J by 4 bases. The CDR3 nucleotides are TGTGCCAGCAGTGGGGAAGCGGGGATAGGGGCCAACGTCCTGACTTTC. It codes for CASSGEAGIGANVLTF.

The rearrangement links TRBV10-3 to TRBJ1-1; D ambiguous. Trimming removed 2 bases from V and 7 bases from J, with 11 bases in between. The length of the CDR3 is 13 residues. CDR1 ENHRY and CDR2 SYGVKD come from the germline V gene. The chain's CDR3 is CAISETFAGEAFF. The CDR3 coding sequence is TGTGCCATCAGTGAGACCTTTGCGGGTGAAGCTTTCTTT.

V and J are TRBV5-1 and TRBJ2-1, with TRBD1 matching over 9 bases. V lost 2 bases to trimming and J lost 6 bases; unmatched junction nucleotides: 6. Germline CDR1 is SGHRS and CDR2 is YFSETQ. This CDR3 region has 15 residues. The CDR3 protein is CASSFWDRASNEQFF. CDR3 DNA: TGCGCCAGCAGCTTCTGGGACAGGGCTAGCAATGAGCAGTTCTTC.

The genes are TRBV6-5 and TRBJ2-3, with a tentative D call TRBD2 (5 bases). The germline V gene has CDR1 MNHEY and CDR2 SVGAGI. The CDR3 extends over 16 amino acids. V lost 4 bases and J 3 bases, leaving 17 bases between the germline ends. Here the CDR3 reads CASSSRPPGWTDTQYF. CDR3 in DNA: TGTGCCAGCAGTTCCCGTCCGCCGGGGTGGACAGATACGCAGTATTTT.

This sequence joins TRBV4-1 and TRBJ1-1; 9 bases agree with TRBD1. CDR1 MGHRA and CDR2 YSYEKL come from the germline V gene. The J segment lost 3 bases and the V segment lost 4 bases, leaving 12 bases of the junction unmatched. This CDR3 contains 17 residues. The CDR3 here is CASSRPGQGLWDTEAFF. The DNA of the CDR3 is TGCGCCAGCAGCCGACCGGGACAGGGTTTATGGGACACTGAAGCTTTCTTT.